This T cell receptor (beta chain) derives from a study of blood T cell repertoires in COVID-19. Study context: There were acute and convalescent COVID-19 samples, and they came from the United States, Italy and Spain. The analysed material was cDNA or gDNA that came from T cells, B-cell-depleted T cells, or PBMCs.

Germline CDR1 reads MNHEY; CDR2 reads SMNVEV (reference sequence). The CDR3 is made up of 15 amino acids. V lost 5 bases and J lost 0, with 11 bases in between. This clone was seen once. Original processing methods: Reference gene primer amplification gave nucleated cell count estimates. Clones were sequenced by immunoSEQ multiplex PCR, and TCRdb holds only the in-frame ones, with some missing. That table gives V, J and clone size, and the DNA gave D and trimming. The table records more than 95,000 clones, around 84% of them present only once. The receptor was isolated from a woman older than 75 with acute or convalescent COVID-19. The specimen was peripheral blood. This chain links TRBV27 with TRBJ2-1; D gene uncertain. The CDR3 is CASSRPRGSYNEQFF. The DNA of the CDR3 is TGTGCCAGCAGTAGACCGCGAGGCTCCTACAATGAGCAGTTCTTC.